The rows below give T cell receptor beta chains drawn from one sample of a study of shared clonotypes between healthy human individuals. Using immunoSEQ multiplex PCR, the repertoire was profiled, and TCRdb retains in-frame clones only, with some absent. In the table there are around 2.3 million clones, roughly 95% of which are singletons. Sequenced: naive CD4+ T cells sorted from blood. Source of these receptors: a young man in good health. CDR3s include the opening cysteine and the closing phenylalanine or tryptophan. A D gene is named only where the DNA matches it firmly. Part of the rows lack a size; the others show once, few, many or a class for expanded clones.

clone size: .; V gene: TRBV5-1; J gene: TRBJ2-3; D gene: TRBD2; CDR3 DNA: TGCGCCAGCAGCTCACGACTAGCGGGCACAGATACGCAGTATTTT; CDR3 protein: CASSSRLAGTDTQYF
clone size: .; V gene: TRBV11-3; J gene: TRBJ2-2; D gene: .; CDR3 DNA: TGTGCCAGCAGCTTAGGGTACGGGAGCACCGGGGAGCTGTTTTTT; CDR3 protein: CASSLGYGSTGELFF
clone size: .; V gene: TRBV5-1; J gene: TRBJ2-1; D gene: .; CDR3 DNA: TGCGCCAGCAGCTTGGAAGGGACTCTATACAATGAGCAGTTCTTC; CDR3 protein: CASSLEGTLYNEQFF
clone size: .; V gene: TRBV9; J gene: TRBJ2-3; D gene: .; CDR3 DNA: TGTGCCAGCAGCGTAGGGGGAATGGATACGCAGTATTTT; CDR3 protein: CASSVGGMDTQYF
clone size: .; V gene: TRBV5-4; J gene: TRBJ2-5; D gene: TRBD2; CDR3 DNA: TGTGCCAGCAGCTTGGAGGACGGGAGGGCGAACCAGTACTTC; CDR3 protein: CASSLEDGRANQYF
clone size: .; V gene: TRBV6-1; J gene: TRBJ1-6; D gene: TRBD1; CDR3 DNA: TGTGCCAGCAGGGGACAGGGCGACAATTCACCCCTCCACTTT; CDR3 protein: CASRGQGDNSPLHF
clone size: .; V gene: TRBV5-6; J gene: TRBJ2-7; D gene: .; CDR3 DNA: TGTGCCAGCAGCGACTTAGGAAGTGGGGACTCCTACGAGCAGTACTTC; CDR3 protein: CASSDLGSGDSYEQYF
clone size: few; V gene: TRBV7-9; J gene: TRBJ1-6; D gene: TRBD1; CDR3 DNA: TGTGCCAGCAGCGAGGACAGGTCAAATTCACCCCTCCACTTT; CDR3 protein: CASSEDRSNSPLHF
clone size: .; V gene: TRBV11-2; J gene: TRBJ2-1; D gene: .; CDR3 DNA: TGTGCCAGCAGCCCGCGGTCCACATTCCGAGAGCAGTTCTTC; CDR3 protein: CASSPRSTFREQFF
clone size: .; V gene: TRBV12-5; J gene: TRBJ2-3; D gene: .; CDR3 DNA: TGTGCTAGTGGGGTTGACAGAGCAGATACGCAGTATTTT; CDR3 protein: CASGVDRADTQYF
clone size: .; V gene: TRBV5-1; J gene: TRBJ2-5; D gene: .; CDR3 DNA: TGCGCCAGCAGCTCAAGAACAGGGGAGGCAGAGACCCAGTACTTC; CDR3 protein: CASSSRTGEAETQYF
clone size: .; V gene: TRBV28; J gene: TRBJ2-7; D gene: .; CDR3 DNA: TGTGCCAGCAGTACTAGGACAGTCCTATACGAGCAGTACTTC; CDR3 protein: CASSTRTVLYEQYF
clone size: once; V gene: TRBV6-1; J gene: TRBJ2-7; D gene: .; CDR3 DNA: TGTGCCAGCAGCCCCGGGACCCCCGGAGCCTACGAGCAGTACTTC; CDR3 protein: CASSPGTPGAYEQYF
clone size: .; V gene: TRBV2; J gene: TRBJ1-3; D gene: .; CDR3 DNA: TGTGCCAGCCGCGGCAGGGGAAACACCATATATTTT; CDR3 protein: CASRGRGNTIYF
clone size: .; V gene: TRBV11-2; J gene: TRBJ1-4; D gene: .; CDR3 DNA: TGTGCCAGCGAGTCACAGGGTGGTGAAAAACTGTTTTTT; CDR3 protein: CASESQGGEKLFF
clone size: .; V gene: TRBV15; J gene: TRBJ2-3; D gene: .; CDR3 DNA: TGTGCCACCAGCAGAGCTAGGGGTTCCCCCACAGATACGCAGTATTTT; CDR3 protein: CATSRARGSPTDTQYF
clone size: .; V gene: TRBV29-1; J gene: TRBJ2-7; D gene: TRBD1; CDR3 DNA: TGCAGCGCAAGAGACCGGGACAGTCTCTCCGAGCAGTACTTC; CDR3 protein: CSARDRDSLSEQYF
clone size: once; V gene: TRBV4-2; J gene: TRBJ2-3; D gene: .; CDR3 DNA: TGTGCCAGCAGTCAGGGAAGTGGCACAGATACGCAGTATTTT; CDR3 protein: CASSQGSGTDTQYF
clone size: .; V gene: TRBV2; J gene: TRBJ2-3; D gene: TRBD2; CDR3 DNA: TGTGCCAGCAAACCTTACACGGGACTAGCGGGAGGGTACGCGCAGTATTTT; CDR3 protein: CASKPYTGLAGGYAQYF
clone size: .; V gene: TRBV18; J gene: TRBJ2-2; D gene: TRBD1; CDR3 DNA: TGTGCCAGCTCACCAACGACAGGGCACGGCACCGGGGAGCTGTTTTTT; CDR3 protein: CASSPTTGHGTGELFF
clone size: .; V gene: TRBV5-1; J gene: TRBJ2-3; D gene: .; CDR3 DNA: TGCGCCAGCGGCAAAGGCAGGTTTTTGGATACGCAGTATTTT; CDR3 protein: CASGKGRFLDTQYF
clone size: .; V gene: TRBV7-2; J gene: TRBJ1-1; D gene: .; CDR3 DNA: TGTGCCAGTAACGTGAACACTGAAGCTTTCTTT; CDR3 protein: CASNVNTEAFF
clone size: .; V gene: TRBV6-1; J gene: TRBJ2-7; D gene: .; CDR3 DNA: TGTGCCAGCAGTGAGCCGGGACACCTTTACGAGCAGTACTTC; CDR3 protein: CASSEPGHLYEQYF
clone size: .; V gene: TRBV7-2; J gene: TRBJ2-3; D gene: .; CDR3 DNA: TGTGCCAGCAGCTTAGGCGATAGCGGATGGGCCACAGATACGCAGTATTTT; CDR3 protein: CASSLGDSGWATDTQYF
clone size: .; V gene: TRBV18; J gene: TRBJ1-5; D gene: .; CDR3 DNA: TGTGCCAGCTCACCAACTAGGGCCCGACAGCCCCAGCATTTT; CDR3 protein: CASSPTRARQPQHF
clone size: .; V gene: TRBV30; J gene: TRBJ2-6; D gene: .; CDR3 DNA: TGTGCCTGGAGTGTACAAGAGATTACTGGGGCCAACGTCCTGACTTTC; CDR3 protein: CAWSVQEITGANVLTF
clone size: .; V gene: TRBV7-9; J gene: TRBJ1-1; D gene: .; CDR3 DNA: TGTGCCAGCGCCGGATGGGGAGGCACTGAAGCTTTCTTT; CDR3 protein: CASAGWGGTEAFF
clone size: .; V gene: TRBV28; J gene: TRBJ2-7; D gene: TRBD1; CDR3 DNA: TGTGCCAGCAAACCGGGACAGGTAGTAAACGAGCAGTACTTC; CDR3 protein: CASKPGQVVNEQYF
clone size: .; V gene: TRBV30; J gene: TRBJ1-5; D gene: .; CDR3 DNA: TGTGCCTGGAGTGACCGACAGTTGGCCCATAGCAATCAGCCCCAGCATTTT; CDR3 protein: CAWSDRQLAHSNQPQHF
clone size: .; V gene: TRBV7-8; J gene: TRBJ1-3; D gene: .; CDR3 DNA: TGTGCCAGCAGCCTGAATGGGGGCTACTCTGGAAACACCATATATTTT; CDR3 protein: CASSLNGGYSGNTIYF
clone size: .; V gene: TRBV6-1; J gene: TRBJ2-7; D gene: TRBD2; CDR3 DNA: TGTGCCAGCCGGGCGGGGACTAGCTCCGGCGAGCAGTACTTC; CDR3 protein: CASRAGTSSGEQYF
clone size: .; V gene: TRBV2; J gene: TRBJ1-2; D gene: TRBD1; CDR3 DNA: TGTGCCACCAAGGGACAGTCCATAGGTGGCTACACCTTC; CDR3 protein: CATKGQSIGGYTF
clone size: .; V gene: TRBV7-2; J gene: TRBJ2-2; D gene: .; CDR3 DNA: TGTGCCAGCAGCACCCTCTCACTTACCACCGGGGAGCTGTTTTTT; CDR3 protein: CASSTLSLTTGELFF
clone size: .; V gene: TRBV7-9; J gene: TRBJ1-4; D gene: .; CDR3 DNA: TGTGCCAGCAGCTTAGCGTCCCCCGAAAAACTGTTTTTT; CDR3 protein: CASSLASPEKLFF
clone size: .; V gene: TRBV6-5; J gene: TRBJ2-7; D gene: TRBD2; CDR3 DNA: TGTGCCAGCAGACAGGGACTAGGAGTCAACGAGCAGTACTTC; CDR3 protein: CASRQGLGVNEQYF
clone size: .; V gene: TRBV5-1; J gene: TRBJ2-7; D gene: TRBD2; CDR3 DNA: TGCGCCAGCAGCTTTAGCGGGAGTGTAAGCGAGCAGTACTTC; CDR3 protein: CASSFSGSVSEQYF
clone size: .; V gene: TRBV29-1; J gene: TRBJ2-5; D gene: .; CDR3 DNA: TGCAGCGTTGAATCCTGGGGCATAGAGACCCAGTACTTC; CDR3 protein: CSVESWGIETQYF
clone size: .; V gene: TRBV2; J gene: TRBJ2-7; D gene: TRBD1; CDR3 DNA: TGTGCCAGTTCTACAGGGGGCACGAGGAACGAGCAGTACTTC; CDR3 protein: CASSTGGTRNEQYF
clone size: .; V gene: TRBV5-1; J gene: TRBJ1-2; D gene: TRBD1; CDR3 DNA: TGCGCCAGCAGCCCGCGGACAGGGAACTATGGCTACACCTTC; CDR3 protein: CASSPRTGNYGYTF
clone size: .; V gene: TRBV10-2; J gene: TRBJ1-1; D gene: .; CDR3 DNA: TGCGCCAGCAGTGAGTGGGGGGGCTGGAACACTGAAGCTTTCTTT; CDR3 protein: CASSEWGGWNTEAFF
clone size: .; V gene: TRBV5-1; J gene: TRBJ2-4; D gene: TRBD2; CDR3 DNA: TGCGCCAGCAGCTTGGGTGGACTAGGGAACATTCAGTACTTC; CDR3 protein: CASSLGGLGNIQYF
clone size: .; V gene: TRBV4-2; J gene: TRBJ2-3; D gene: TRBD1; CDR3 DNA: TGTGCCAGCAGCCAAGGTCGTGAGGGGGCCACAGATACGCAGTATTTT; CDR3 protein: CASSQGREGATDTQYF
clone size: .; V gene: TRBV30; J gene: TRBJ1-2; D gene: TRBD1; CDR3 DNA: TGTGCCTGGAGTGTAGGGACAGGGAGGAACTATGGCTACACCTTC; CDR3 protein: CAWSVGTGRNYGYTF
clone size: .; V gene: TRBV11-2; J gene: TRBJ2-7; D gene: TRBD2; CDR3 DNA: TGTGCCAGCAGCCGCGAGGGACTAGCGGGAGGCAATAAGAAGAACGAGCAGTACTTC; CDR3 protein: CASSREGLAGGNKKNEQYF
clone size: .; V gene: TRBV6-1; J gene: TRBJ2-5; D gene: .; CDR3 DNA: TGTGCCAGCAGTGCGGGAACCAACCAAGAGACCCAGTACTTC; CDR3 protein: CASSAGTNQETQYF
clone size: .; V gene: TRBV5-1; J gene: TRBJ2-3; D gene: .; CDR3 DNA: TGCGCCAGCAGCTTCCGCCGGGACACAGATACGCAGTATTTT; CDR3 protein: CASSFRRDTDTQYF
clone size: .; V gene: TRBV30; J gene: TRBJ2-3; D gene: .; CDR3 DNA: TGTGCCTGGACGGGGGAGAAGATAGATACGCAGTATTTT; CDR3 protein: CAWTGEKIDTQYF
clone size: .; V gene: TRBV4-1; J gene: TRBJ2-4; D gene: .; CDR3 DNA: TGCGCCAGCAGCCAAGATCTGTGGGACCCGACTCAGTACTTC; CDR3 protein: CASSQDLWDPTQYF
clone size: .; V gene: TRBV6-5; J gene: TRBJ1-2; D gene: TRBD1; CDR3 DNA: TGTGCCAGCAGCCGGACAGGGGGCAAGAGTGGCTACACCTTC; CDR3 protein: CASSRTGGKSGYTF
clone size: .; V gene: TRBV2; J gene: TRBJ2-1; D gene: .; CDR3 DNA: TGTGCCAGCAGTGGGGGGAGCTCCTACAATGAGCAGTTCTTC; CDR3 protein: CASSGGSSYNEQFF
clone size: once; V gene: TRBV7-2; J gene: TRBJ2-7; D gene: .; CDR3 DNA: TGTGCCAGCAGCTTAAGGTCCGGGAACGAGCAGTACTTC; CDR3 protein: CASSLRSGNEQYF
clone size: .; V gene: TRBV6-1; J gene: TRBJ2-2; D gene: .; CDR3 DNA: TGTGCCAGCAGTGAAGATCTGGGACTCACCGGGGAGCTGTTTTTT; CDR3 protein: CASSEDLGLTGELFF
clone size: .; V gene: TRBV11-1; J gene: TRBJ1-2; D gene: .; CDR3 DNA: TGTGCCAGCAGCTTTCCCTGGAGGGGAAGGAACTATGGCTACACCTTC; CDR3 protein: CASSFPWRGRNYGYTF
clone size: .; V gene: TRBV7-3; J gene: TRBJ1-2; D gene: TRBD1; CDR3 DNA: TGTGCCAGCAGTACTACAGGGGGGTATGGCTACACCTTC; CDR3 protein: CASSTTGGYGYTF
clone size: .; V gene: TRBV30; J gene: TRBJ1-1; D gene: .; CDR3 DNA: TGTGCCTGGAGCGAGTTAGGGATTATTGGTGGAGCTTTCTTT; CDR3 protein: CAWSELGIIGGAFF
clone size: .; V gene: TRBV7-3; J gene: TRBJ2-3; D gene: .; CDR3 DNA: TGTGCCAGCAGCTTAACAGTTACCCCCGATACGCAGTATTTT; CDR3 protein: CASSLTVTPDTQYF
clone size: .; V gene: TRBV18; J gene: TRBJ2-1; D gene: .; CDR3 DNA: TGTGCCAGCTCACCACCTGAGACTAGGGTAATGAATGAGCAGTTCTTC; CDR3 protein: CASSPPETRVMNEQFF
clone size: .; V gene: TRBV2; J gene: TRBJ2-7; D gene: TRBD2; CDR3 DNA: TGTGCCAGCAGTCTGGGAGGCGGGGGGCCGTCCTCCTACGAGCAGTACTTC; CDR3 protein: CASSLGGGGPSSYEQYF